The 18 T cell receptor beta chains below all came from one sample that was sequenced in a study of T-cell memory formation after mild COVID-19. TCRdb processed the 5' RACE reads anew with MiXCR; each CDR3 protein has one entry. The sample records approximately 490,000 distinct CDR3 sequences, about a fifth being singletons. The source material was PBMCs or a T cell subset sorted from them (not recorded which). The receptor source for this set is an adult woman who had mild COVID-19 (a few samples of this study predate the infection). Cell type and time point are not known.

Ten or more counts support this clonotype. The junction shows a germline mismatch at one end, possibly a read error. The V gene is TRBV5-1, the J gene TRBJ2-5; 9 bases line up with TRBD1. From germline, CDR1 is SGHRS and CDR2 YFSETQ. The CDR3 length is 14 residues. CDR3 region: CASSRGTGQETQYF. The CDR3 DNA sequence: TGTGCCAGCAGTCGTGGGACAGGGCAAGAGACCCAGTACTTC.

This clonotype was seen a handful of times. This chain uses TRBV7-2 with TRBJ2-3; TRBD2 matches 15 bases. The CDR3 contains 21 residues. Looked up from germline, CDR1 is SGHTA and CDR2 is FQGNSA. The V gene end was trimmed by 5 bases and the J gene end by 3 bases; junction bases not matched to a gene: 18. The chain's CDR3 is CASSLNPRTSGRAGGTDTQYF. The CDR3, as DNA: TGTGCCAGCAGCCTCAACCCTCGGACTAGCGGGAGGGCCGGGGGTACAGATACGCAGTATTTT. The whole variable domain, filled in from reference TRBV7-2 and TRBJ2-3, reads GAGVSQSPSNKVTEKGKDVELRCDPISGHTALYWYRQSLGQGLEFLIYFQGNSAPDKSGLPSDRFSAERTGGSVSTLTIQRTQQEDSAVYLCASSLNPRTSGRAGGTDTQYFGPGTRLTVL.

This clonotype came up a few times. V gene TRBV5-6 combines with J gene TRBJ2-1; tentative D call: TRBD1 (5 bases). The ends were cut back, 2 bases at V and 8 bases at J, with 23 bases in the middle. Per germline, CDR1 SGHDT and CDR2 YYEEEE. The CDR3 runs 17 residues. CDR3 DNA: TGTGCCAGCAGCTTCAACGTCCCCAGGGTTGTCCGGGATGAGCAGTTCTTC. As protein: CASSFNVPRVVRDEQFF.

The chain combines TRBV18 with TRBJ2-3; D possibly corresponds to TRBD1 (6 bases). Germline CDR1 reads KGHSH; CDR2 reads LQKENI. V gave up 6 bases and J gave up 2 bases, with 18 bases separating them. The CDR3 has 16 amino acids. The CDR3 DNA follows: TGTGCCAGCTCCCGCAAGTCCGGGACATTCACAGATACGCAGTATTTT. This translates into CASSRKSGTFTDTQYF.

The chain uses TRBV9 and TRBJ1-5; D gene ambiguous. Looked up from germline, CDR1 is SGDLS and CDR2 is YYNGEE. The CDR3 extends over 15 amino acids. V lost 2 bases and J 0 bases, leaving 9 bases between the germline ends. The DNA of the CDR3 is TGTGCCAGCAGCGTGGGAGGCACTAGCAATCAGCCCCAGCATTTT. Translated: CASSVGGTSNQPQHF. Using reference TRBV9 and TRBJ1-5 for the parts outside the CDR3, the full variable domain is DSGVTQTPKHLITATGQRVTLRCSPRSGDLSVYWYQQSLDQGLQFLIQYYNGEERAKGNILERFSAQQFPDLHSELNLSSLELGDSALYFCASSVGGTSNQPQHFGDGTRLSIL.

This clonotype came up many times. The rearrangement joins TRBV5-1 to TRBJ2-2; D gene ambiguous. Germline values: CDR1 SGHRS, CDR2 YFSETQ. CDR3 size: 17 residues. V was pared by 1 base and J by 2 bases, with 15 bases between. CDR3 bases: TGCGCCAGCAGCTTGACCCCCCCAGGCCTCAACACCGGGGAGCTGTTTTTT. Protein: CASSLTPPGLNTGELFF.

This rearrangement joins TRBV29-1 to TRBJ2-2, with 9 bases that match TRBD2. Per the germline V gene, CDR1 is SQVTM and CDR2 is ANQGSEA. CDR3 length: 15 amino acids. Trimming at V came to 5 bases and at J to 1 base, leaving 5 bases not matched to a gene. This chain's CDR3 is CSVKGAGGNTGELFF. The DNA for the CDR3 is TGCAGCGTTAAAGGAGCGGGGGGGAACACCGGGGAGCTGTTTTTT.

To note about this clonotype: At one of its ends the junction is not consistent with the germline gene, which may arise from a read error. V is TRBV29-1 and J is TRBJ1-2, with 7 positions matching TRBD1. The CDR3 length is 12 residues. Per the germline V gene, CDR1 is SQVTM and CDR2 is ANQGSEA. The CDR3 region is CSVEGTVDGYTF. The CDR3 region has the DNA TGCAGCGTCGAAGGGACAGTAGATGGCTACACCTTC.

This clonotype occurred many times. The rearrangement links TRBV6-5 to TRBJ2-5; 9 bases agree with TRBD2. V gave up 6 bases and J gave up 5 bases; unmatched junction bases: 7. Germline loops: CDR1 MNHEY, CDR2 SVGAGI. CDR3 size: 14 residues. CDR3 in DNA: TGTGCCAGCAGCTATAGCGGGGGAGGGGAGACCCAGTACTTC. The encoded protein is CASSYSGGGETQYF.

The chain carries TRBV10-2 and TRBJ1-1; weak D call: TRBD1 (5 bases). This CDR3 contains 13 residues. The V and J ends lost 4 bases and 4 bases respectively, with 10 bases between them. Germline loops: CDR1 WSHSY, CDR2 SAAADI. CDR3 nucleotide sequence: TGCGCCAGCAGTGGTGCGGGGCGCACTGAAGCTTTCTTT. Its translation is CASSGAGRTEAFF.

The V gene is TRBV12-3 or TRBV12-4, the J gene TRBJ2-3, with D unresolved. The CDR3 is made up of 14 amino acids. The V and J ends lost 5 bases and 1 base respectively, with 10 bases between them. The CDR3 DNA is TGTGCCAGCAGTCAACAGACCCGCACAGATACGCAGTATTTT. It translates to CASSQQTRTDTQYF.

The chain links TRBV7-9 to TRBJ2-7; D possibly uses TRBD1 or TRBD2 (5 bases each). The germline gives CDR1 SEHNR, CDR2 FQNEAQ (reference sequence). Trimming took off 8 bases at V and 2 bases at J, with 16 bases between the two ends. This CDR3 spans 14 amino acids. Written as DNA, the CDR3 is TGTGCCAGCTCAGAGGGGACGGAAGCCTACGAGCAGTACTTC. Protein product: CASSEGTEAYEQYF. The full variable domain, with the rest looked up from reference TRBV7-9 and TRBJ2-7, is DTGVSQNPRHKITKRGQNVTFRCDPISEHNRLYWYRQTLGQGPEFLTYFQNEAQLEKSRLLSDRFSAERPKGSFSTLEIQRTEQGDSAMYLCASSEGTEAYEQYFGPGTRLTVT.

This clonotype was seen repeatedly, ten times or more. The V and J genes are TRBV20-1 and TRBJ1-5, with D tentatively TRBD1 (5 bases). Germline values: CDR1 DFQATT, CDR2 SNEGSKA (reference sequence). With 6 bases removed from V and 4 bases from J, the gap between germline ends came to 13 bases. The CDR3 covers 13 residues. Here the CDR3 reads CSARGPENQPQHF. CDR3 nucleotide sequence: TGCAGTGCAAGGGGTCCCGAAAATCAGCCCCAGCATTTT.

The chain couples TRBV7-8 to TRBJ1-5, with TRBD1 identical over 8 bases. Germline CDR1 reads SGHVS; CDR2 reads FQNEAQ. The CDR3 runs 17 residues. Trimming removed 10 bases from V and 0 bases from J; junction bases left unmatched: 14. In DNA, the CDR3 is TGTGCCACCAACTTGGGCAGGGGGCAATATAGCAATCAGCCCCAGCATTTT. This sequence encodes CATNLGRGQYSNQPQHF.

The rearrangement joins TRBV6-5 to TRBJ2-7; D may be TRBD1 (6 bases). V was pared by 5 bases and J by 3 bases, with 14 bases between. Germline loops: CDR1 MNHEY, CDR2 SVGAGI. This CDR3 contains 14 residues. CDR3 bases: TGTGCCAGCAGTCCTCCGGGACATCACTACGAGCAGTACTTC. Protein sequence: CASSPPGHHYEQYF.

This clonotype was detected ten times or more. The rearrangement joins TRBV29-1 to TRBJ1-5; 9 bases match TRBD1. V lost 4 bases, J lost 2 bases, and 0 bases stayed unmatched. Germline CDR1 and CDR2: SQVTM and ANQGSEA. The length of the CDR3 is 13 residues. CDR3 residues: CSVGQGGNQPQHF. The CDR3 bases are TGCAGCGTTGGACAGGGGGGCAATCAGCCCCAGCATTTT.

The table lists this clonotype with a few counts. The chain recombines TRBV5-6 with TRBJ1-5, with TRBD1 matching 9 bases. There are 16 residues in the CDR3. V trimming: 4 bases; J trimming: 3 bases; junction bases outside the gene matches: 8. The germline CDR1 and CDR2 sequences are SGHDT and YYEEEE. The CDR3, as DNA: TGTGCCAGCAGCCCCCAGGGACAGGGCATCAATCAGCCCCAGCATTTT. Translated: CASSPQGQGINQPQHF.

The chain employs TRBV7-2 and TRBJ2-7; tentatively, D is TRBD1 (5 bases). V lost 4 bases and J 2 bases, leaving 9 bases between the germline ends. The CDR3 sequence is 13 residues long. The germline V gene has CDR1 SGHTA and CDR2 FQGNSA. The CDR3 nucleotides are TGTGCCAGCAGCTATGACAGTACCTACGAGCAGTACTTC. This gives the protein CASSYDSTYEQYF.